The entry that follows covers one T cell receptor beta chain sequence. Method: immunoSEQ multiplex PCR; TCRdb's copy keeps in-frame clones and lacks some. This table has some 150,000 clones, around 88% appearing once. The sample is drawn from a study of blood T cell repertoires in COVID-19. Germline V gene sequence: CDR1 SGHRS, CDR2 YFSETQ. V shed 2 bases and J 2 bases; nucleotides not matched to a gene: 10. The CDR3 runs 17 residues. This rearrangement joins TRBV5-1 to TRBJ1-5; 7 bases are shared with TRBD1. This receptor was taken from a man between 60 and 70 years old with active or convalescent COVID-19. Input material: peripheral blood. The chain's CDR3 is CASSLDGSQGGNQPQHF. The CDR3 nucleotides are TGCGCCAGCAGCTTAGACGGGTCTCAGGGGGGCAATCAGCCCCAGCATTTT. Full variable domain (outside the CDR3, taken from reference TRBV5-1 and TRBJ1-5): KAGVTQTPRYLIKTRGQQVTLSCSPISGHRSVSWYQQTPGQGLQFLFEYFSETQRNKGNFPGRFSGRQFSNSRSEMNVSTLELGDSALYLCASSLDGSQGGNQPQHFGDGTRLSIL.